These 13 T cell receptor beta chains were all obtained from the same sample, sequenced in a study of spatial heterogeneity in lung cancer. Sample time point: sample taken at primary tumor resection. Material for sequencing was whole RNA from tumor, nontumor lung or frozen PBMC, left unsorted. One entry per CDR3 protein results from TCRdb running MiXCR on the 5' RACE reads. Here the sample spans 9,500 to 12,000 distinct CDR3 sequences, approximately 6.8% being singletons. The sequenced sample was PBMCs, obtained at surgery. The receptor source for this set is a male donor with early-stage non-small cell lung cancer.

The sample holds many counts of this clonotype. In a library made to pick up alpha chains, this beta chain is a stray read with a size that means little. The chain is built from TRBV5-1 and TRBJ2-4; 9 nucleotides agree with TRBD2. V was pared by 0 bases and J by 2 bases, with 6 bases of the junction left unmatched. Germline V gene sequence: CDR1 SGHRS, CDR2 YFSETQ. The CDR3 spans 17 residues. The CDR3 is CASSLEGREGPKNIQYF. CDR3 DNA sequence: TGCGCCAGCAGCTTGGAAGGGCGGGAGGGCCCCAAAAACATTCAGTACTTC.

Many counts were recorded for this clonotype. Because the library targeted alpha chains, this beta chain is an off-target read whose size means little. This chain connects TRBV27 to TRBJ2-1, with TRBD2 identical over 7 bases. V trimming: 7 bases; J trimming: 5 bases; junction bases outside the gene matches: 8. The germline V gene encodes CDR1 MNHEY and CDR2 SMNVEV (reference sequence). This CDR3 is built from 14 residues. The CDR3: CASTAAGVHNEQFF. The CDR3 DNA reads TGTGCCAGCACGGCTGCGGGAGTCCACAATGAGCAGTTCTTC.

The sample holds many counts of this clonotype. This beta chain represents an off-target read in a library built for alpha chains; its size is of limited meaning. V gene TRBV20-1 combines with J gene TRBJ2-3; 8 nucleotides line up with TRBD2. With 0 bases clipped from V and 2 bases from J, the junction kept 4 bases outside the gene matches. Germline V CDR1 and CDR2: DFQATT, SNEGSKA (reference sequence). The CDR3 is made up of 15 amino acids. The CDR3 spells CSARDLAGHTDTQYF. The CDR3 DNA reads as TGCAGTGCTAGAGACTTAGCGGGGCACACAGATACGCAGTATTTT.

There are many counts of this clonotype. This beta chain appears as a stray read in a library generated for alpha chains; its size is not informative. The rearrangement joins TRBV20-1 to TRBJ2-7, with 9 bases identical to TRBD2. Unmatched junction bases numbered 8, after V lost 3 bases and J lost 5 bases. Germline V CDR1 and CDR2: DFQATT, SNEGSKA (reference sequence). This CDR3 contains 14 residues. The CDR3 DNA sequence: TGCAGTGCTAGCAAGACTAGCGGATTTAACGAGCAGTACTTC. This encodes CSASKTSGFNEQYF.

In its sample, this clonotype was seen many times. This beta chain is a stray sequence in a library constructed for alpha chains; its clone size is not meaningful. The chain combines TRBV7-9 with TRBJ2-1; D remains ambiguous. Germline V gene sequence: CDR1 SEHNR, CDR2 FQNEAQ (reference sequence). Deletions cut 5 bases from V and 3 bases from J, with 11 bases between. There are 14 residues in the CDR3. The CDR3 DNA is TGTGCCAGCAGCCCCCCTACCCGCTACAATGAGCAGTTCTTC. It specifies CASSPPTRYNEQFF.

This clonotype was seen ten or more times. This beta chain is an off-target read within a library intended for alpha chains, so its frequency means little. The chain has TRBV18 and TRBJ2-3, with D possibly matching TRBD2 (5 bases). The germline CDR1 and CDR2 sequences are KGHSH and LQKENI. The CDR3 is 13 residues long. V was shortened by 5 bases and J by 0 bases, with 6 bases between the two germline ends. This CDR3 is CASSTSSTDTQYF. Here the CDR3 DNA reads TGTGCCAGCTCAACTAGTAGCACAGATACGCAGTATTTT.

A remark on this clonotype: This beta chain slipped into a library made for alpha chains as a stray read, so its size is not meaningful. The chain is built from TRBV7-2 and TRBJ2-1; 7 bases agree with TRBD2. With 4 bases clipped from V and 7 bases from J, the junction kept 4 bases outside the gene matches. CDR1 and CDR2 (germline): SGHTA, FQGNSA. The length of the CDR3 is 13 residues. CDR3 DNA: TGTGCCAGCAGCTCCTCCGGGGGGAATGAGCAGTTCTTC. Translated: CASSSSGGNEQFF.

The sample holds many counts of this clonotype. This beta chain came through as a stray read in a library set up for alpha chains, and its size says little. This chain links TRBV18 with TRBJ1-5, with no clear D. V shed 3 bases and J shed 7 bases, with 10 bases lying between them. The CDR3 runs to 13 residues. Germline V CDR1 and CDR2: KGHSH, LQKENI. The CDR3 DNA follows: TGTGCCAGCTCACCGGACTTGTCCCAGCCCCAGCATTTT. This codes for CASSPDLSQPQHF.

This clonotype was picked up a small number of times. A library made for alpha chains picked up this beta chain off target, so its size means little. The rearrangement joins TRBV10-3 to TRBJ2-7, with D perhaps matching TRBD2 (7 bases). The CDR3 has 15 residues. Per the germline V gene, CDR1 is ENHRY and CDR2 is SYGVKD. V shed 2 bases and J shed 7 bases, with 18 bases lying between them. The CDR3 loop is CAISEKGGGPSEQYF. The CDR3 DNA reads TGTGCCATCAGTGAGAAGGGGGGAGGGCCCTCGGAGCAGTACTTC.

Notes on this clonotype: Because the library targeted alpha chains, this beta chain is an off-target read whose size means little. J is TRBJ1-1 and V is TRBV27; D is undetermined. CDR1 and CDR2 from the germline V gene are MNHEY and SMNVEV (reference sequence). The CDR3 totals 12 residues. V gave up 8 bases and J gave up 5 bases, with 12 bases separating them. Here the CDR3 DNA reads TGTGCCAGCTCGGATCGGGGAACTGAAGCTTTCTTT. Protein sequence: CASSDRGTEAFF.

In regard to this clonotype: This beta chain turned up in a library designed for alpha chains; as an off-target read, its abundance says little. This chain connects TRBV7-9 to TRBJ2-2, with D tentatively TRBD2 (5 bases). Trimming took off 1 base at V and 3 bases at J, with 9 bases between the two ends. CDR3 length: 15 amino acids. Germline assignment: CDR1 SEHNR and CDR2 FQNEAQ (reference sequence). The DNA for the CDR3 is TGTGCCAGCAGCTTAGGGGAGCCTCACACCGGGGAGCTGTTTTTT. This codes for CASSLGEPHTGELFF.

This clonotype came up many times. Because this beta chain is a stray read in a library intended to capture alpha chains, its abundance should not be given much weight. V is TRBV16 and J is TRBJ2-2; unclear D gene. The V end was cut by 1 base, the J end by 2 bases, with 8 bases between. In germline, CDR1 is KGHSY, CDR2 FQNENV. The CDR3 loop spans 15 amino acids. CDR3 bases: TGTGCCAGCAGCCAATTTATATCAAACACCGGGGAGCTGTTTTTT. Translated, it gives CASSQFISNTGELFF.

This clonotype was picked up a small number of times. The library was built for alpha chains, so this beta chain is an off-target read and its size means little. The chain links TRBV28 to TRBJ1-1; no clear D. The CDR3 runs to 12 residues. V gave up 8 bases and J gave up 4 bases, with 11 bases separating them. CDR1 is MDHEN, CDR2 SYDVKM, per germline. CDR3 bases: TGTGCCAGCGAGGCGACCGGCACTGAAGCTTTCTTT. Translation: CASEATGTEAFF. The variable domain in full, with the rest retrieved from reference TRBV28 and TRBJ1-1, is DVKVTQSSRYLVKRTGEKVFLECVQDMDHENMFWYRQDPGLGLRLIYFSYDVKMKEKGDIPEGYSVSREKKERFSLILESASTNQTSMYLCASEATGTEAFFGQGTRLTVV.